These T cell receptor beta chains were read from a single sample in a study of OX40 agonist ivuxolimab in advanced cancers. Produced via immunoSEQ multiplex PCR; TCRdb's table is partial and in-frame only. The sample lists roughly 48,000 clones; roughly 90% were seen once. The source was CD4+ or CD8+ T cells sorted from blood, collected in a trial of the OX40 agonist ivuxolimab. These receptors were collected from an adult with an advanced solid tumor such as melanoma, head and neck, liver or kidney cancer. Each CDR3 is given with its conserved first and last residue. The order of the fields is V gene, J gene, clone size, D gene, CDR3 length, CDR3 DNA, CDR3 protein. D genes are given only for firm matches. Size tells how often a clone was seen (once, few, many) or the class of an expanded clone, and some rows leave it out.

V gene: TRBV10-3; J gene: TRBJ2-3; clone size: NA; D gene: TRBD2; CDR3 length: 15; CDR3 DNA: TGTGCCATCAGTGAGTCCGGGGGGGCTACAGATACGCAGTATTTT; CDR3 protein: CAISESGGATDTQYF
V gene: TRBV5-1; J gene: TRBJ2-7; clone size: few; D gene: NA; CDR3 length: 13; CDR3 DNA: TGCGCCAGCAGCTTGGGGAGGATATACGAGCAGTACTTC; CDR3 protein: CASSLGRIYEQYF
V gene: TRBV19; J gene: TRBJ1-5; clone size: NA; D gene: NA; CDR3 length: 13; CDR3 DNA: TGTGCCAGTAGTATTATCGGGGATCAGCCCCAGCATTTT; CDR3 protein: CASSIIGDQPQHF
V gene: TRBV9; J gene: TRBJ1-2; clone size: NA; D gene: TRBD1; CDR3 length: 16; CDR3 DNA: TGTGCCAGCAGCGTAGGGGCAGGGGGCGTTGACTATGGCTACACCTTC; CDR3 protein: CASSVGAGGVDYGYTF
V gene: TRBV2; J gene: TRBJ2-1; clone size: few; D gene: TRBD2; CDR3 length: 14; CDR3 DNA: TGTGCCAGCAGTGCAAGACTAGCGGGGGCTGAGCAGTTCTTC; CDR3 protein: CASSARLAGAEQFF
V gene: TRBV2; J gene: TRBJ2-1; clone size: NA; D gene: NA; CDR3 length: 15; CDR3 DNA: TGTGCCAGCATAGATGGGGACAAGTATTACAATGAGCAGTTCTTC; CDR3 protein: CASIDGDKYYNEQFF
V gene: TRBV6-5; J gene: TRBJ1-2; clone size: NA; D gene: NA; CDR3 length: 12; CDR3 DNA: TGTGCCAGCAGTTTCTTAGGGGACGGCTACACCTTC; CDR3 protein: CASSFLGDGYTF
V gene: TRBV27; J gene: TRBJ2-1; clone size: NA; D gene: NA; CDR3 length: 16; CDR3 DNA: TGTGCCAGCAGTTTAGCATCGCCAGGAGTGAACAATGAGCAGTTCTTC; CDR3 protein: CASSLASPGVNNEQFF
V gene: TRBV10-1; J gene: TRBJ2-2; clone size: NA; D gene: NA; CDR3 length: 13; CDR3 DNA: TGCGCCACCAGACAACAGAACACCGGGGAGCTGTTTTTT; CDR3 protein: CATRQQNTGELFF
V gene: TRBV7-2; J gene: TRBJ2-5; clone size: NA; D gene: TRBD1; CDR3 length: 15; CDR3 DNA: TGTGCCAGCAGCAAAAACGGACAGGGGACCGAGACCCAGTACTTC; CDR3 protein: CASSKNGQGTETQYF
V gene: TRBV29-1; J gene: TRBJ1-2; clone size: NA; D gene: NA; CDR3 length: 13; CDR3 DNA: TGCAGCGCCAACCTGGGAGGGGTCTTTGGCTACACCTTC; CDR3 protein: CSANLGGVFGYTF
V gene: TRBV11-2; J gene: TRBJ2-5; clone size: NA; D gene: TRBD2; CDR3 length: 17; CDR3 DNA: TGTGCCAGCAGCTTAGGGGGCGGGGGGGTGGCCAAAGAGACCCAGTACTTC; CDR3 protein: CASSLGGGGVAKETQYF
V gene: TRBV29-1; J gene: TRBJ2-3; clone size: NA; D gene: NA; CDR3 length: 13; CDR3 DNA: TGCAGCGTTGTTTGGGGGGGGCAAGATACGCAGTATTTT; CDR3 protein: CSVVWGGQDTQYF
V gene: TRBV10-1; J gene: TRBJ2-3; clone size: NA; D gene: TRBD2; CDR3 length: 16; CDR3 DNA: TGCGCCAGCAGTGACGCTAGCGGGGGGTTCACAGATACGCAGTATTTT; CDR3 protein: CASSDASGGFTDTQYF
V gene: TRBV6-4; J gene: TRBJ2-5; clone size: NA; D gene: TRBD1; CDR3 length: 15; CDR3 DNA: TGTGCCAGCAGTGACACAGGGGGTGGGGAAGAGACCCAGTACTTC; CDR3 protein: CASSDTGGGEETQYF
V gene: TRBV7-3; J gene: TRBJ2-3; clone size: NA; D gene: TRBD2; CDR3 length: 16; CDR3 DNA: TGTGCCAGCAGCTTAAGACTAGCGGGGGGCACAGATACGCAGTATTTT; CDR3 protein: CASSLRLAGGTDTQYF
V gene: TRBV27; J gene: TRBJ2-3; clone size: NA; D gene: TRBD1; CDR3 length: 14; CDR3 DNA: TGTGCCAGCAGTTCCGTGACAGGGGGTGATACGCAGTATTTT; CDR3 protein: CASSSVTGGDTQYF
V gene: TRBV5-5; J gene: TRBJ2-2; clone size: NA; D gene: NA; CDR3 length: 17; CDR3 DNA: TGTGCCAGCAGCTCGACCGTCACCGGGGTGGGCACCGGGGAGCTGTTTTTT; CDR3 protein: CASSSTVTGVGTGELFF
V gene: TRBV2; J gene: TRBJ2-3; clone size: NA; D gene: NA; CDR3 length: 13; CDR3 DNA: TGTGCCAGGGAGGGGGCGCATAGAGATACGCAGTATTTT; CDR3 protein: CAREGAHRDTQYF
V gene: TRBV6-6; J gene: TRBJ1-3; clone size: NA; D gene: NA; CDR3 length: 14; CDR3 DNA: TGTGCCAGCCGAGGTCGGAGCTCTGGAAACACCATATATTTT; CDR3 protein: CASRGRSSGNTIYF
V gene: TRBV2; J gene: TRBJ1-6; clone size: few; D gene: NA; CDR3 length: 17; CDR3 DNA: TGTGCCAGCAGTGAAATAGGGACGGGGATTAATGGTTCACCCCTCCACTTT; CDR3 protein: CASSEIGTGINGSPLHF
V gene: TRBV6-4; J gene: TRBJ2-7; clone size: NA; D gene: NA; CDR3 length: 13; CDR3 DNA: TGTGCCAGCATAGGTCAGGGGTTAGGCGAGCAGTACTTC; CDR3 protein: CASIGQGLGEQYF
V gene: TRBV4-1; J gene: TRBJ2-7; clone size: NA; D gene: TRBD2; CDR3 length: 16; CDR3 DNA: TGCGCCAGCAGCCCTACCGTCCGGGGGGGATCCTACGAGCAGTACTTC; CDR3 protein: CASSPTVRGGSYEQYF
V gene: TRBV19; J gene: TRBJ2-3; clone size: NA; D gene: NA; CDR3 length: 14; CDR3 DNA: TGTGCCAGTAGTATTACGGACAGTACAGATACGCAGTATTTT; CDR3 protein: CASSITDSTDTQYF
V gene: TRBV6-6; J gene: TRBJ1-1; clone size: NA; D gene: NA; CDR3 length: 11; CDR3 DNA: TGTGCCAGCAACCAGTACACTGAAGCTTTCTTT; CDR3 protein: CASNQYTEAFF
V gene: TRBV5-1; J gene: TRBJ2-3; clone size: NA; D gene: NA; CDR3 length: 12; CDR3 DNA: TGCGCCAGCAGCCTCCCGACAGATACGCAGTATTTT; CDR3 protein: CASSLPTDTQYF
V gene: TRBV6-1; J gene: TRBJ1-1; clone size: NA; D gene: NA; CDR3 length: 12; CDR3 DNA: TGTGCCAGCAACGACCCGAGCACTGAAGCTTTCTTT; CDR3 protein: CASNDPSTEAFF
V gene: TRBV29-1; J gene: TRBJ2-7; clone size: NA; D gene: NA; CDR3 length: 14; CDR3 DNA: TGCAGCGTTCTTACAGGGCCATTCCTTTACGAGCAGTACTTC; CDR3 protein: CSVLTGPFLYEQYF
V gene: TRBV10-3; J gene: TRBJ2-5; clone size: NA; D gene: NA; CDR3 length: 13; CDR3 DNA: TGTGCCATCAGTTACAGTCTAAAAGAGACCCAGTACTTC; CDR3 protein: CAISYSLKETQYF
V gene: TRBV6-5; J gene: TRBJ2-3; clone size: NA; D gene: NA; CDR3 length: 15; CDR3 DNA: TGTGCCAGCAGTTACTCCCACGATAGCACAGATACGCAGTATTTT; CDR3 protein: CASSYSHDSTDTQYF
V gene: TRBV5-1; J gene: TRBJ2-5; clone size: NA; D gene: TRBD2; CDR3 length: 15; CDR3 DNA: TGCGCCAGCAGCCCGAGCAGCGGGGAGATGGGGACCCAGTACTTC; CDR3 protein: CASSPSSGEMGTQYF
V gene: TRBV7-9; J gene: TRBJ1-1; clone size: NA; D gene: NA; CDR3 length: 14; CDR3 DNA: TGTGCCAGCAGCTTAGCGATTCGGGGCACTGAAGCTTTCTTT; CDR3 protein: CASSLAIRGTEAFF
V gene: TRBV28; J gene: TRBJ1-6; clone size: medium-sized; D gene: TRBD1; CDR3 length: 15; CDR3 DNA: TGTGCCAGCAGTGGAGGACAGGTGTTTGGTTCACCCCTCCACTTT; CDR3 protein: CASSGGQVFGSPLHF
V gene: TRBV19; J gene: TRBJ2-6; clone size: NA; D gene: TRBD2; CDR3 length: 12; CDR3 DNA: TGTGCCAGTAGTATGGGGAGGGAAGTCCTGACTTTC; CDR3 protein: CASSMGREVLTF
V gene: TRBV29-1; J gene: TRBJ2-1; clone size: NA; D gene: TRBD1; CDR3 length: 15; CDR3 DNA: TGCAGCGCACAATCCGGGACAGGGGTCTACAATGAGCAGTTCTTC; CDR3 protein: CSAQSGTGVYNEQFF
V gene: TRBV6-1; J gene: TRBJ2-3; clone size: NA; D gene: NA; CDR3 length: 14; CDR3 DNA: TGTGCCAGCTCGAGCGGCGACGGCACAGATACGCAGTATTTT; CDR3 protein: CASSSGDGTDTQYF
V gene: TRBV5-6; J gene: TRBJ1-1; clone size: NA; D gene: NA; CDR3 length: 11; CDR3 DNA: TGTGCCAGCAGCCTCAACACTGAAGCTTTCTTT; CDR3 protein: CASSLNTEAFF
V gene: TRBV10-3; J gene: TRBJ1-2; clone size: NA; D gene: TRBD1; CDR3 length: 14; CDR3 DNA: TGTGCCATCATAGCGGGACAGGGGGATCATGGCTACACCTTC; CDR3 protein: CAIIAGQGDHGYTF
V gene: TRBV10-3; J gene: TRBJ1-4; clone size: NA; D gene: TRBD1; CDR3 length: 16; CDR3 DNA: TGTGCCATCAGTCACAACAAGGGGACAGGGCCCGAAAAACTGTTTTTT; CDR3 protein: CAISHNKGTGPEKLFF
V gene: TRBV6-1; J gene: TRBJ1-2; clone size: NA; D gene: TRBD1; CDR3 length: 15; CDR3 DNA: TGTGCCAGCAGTGAAGTCAGGACAGGGGTTGGTGGCTACACCTTC; CDR3 protein: CASSEVRTGVGGYTF
V gene: TRBV11-3; J gene: TRBJ1-3; clone size: NA; D gene: TRBD1; CDR3 length: 16; CDR3 DNA: TGTGCCAGCAGCTTAGATGGGGACAGCCCTGGAAACACCATATATTTT; CDR3 protein: CASSLDGDSPGNTIYF
V gene: TRBV4-1; J gene: TRBJ2-4; clone size: NA; D gene: TRBD2; CDR3 length: 18; CDR3 DNA: TGCGCCAGCAGCCAAGTAGGCGGGGGGGCCCAAACCAAAAACATTCAGTACTTC; CDR3 protein: CASSQVGGGAQTKNIQYF
V gene: TRBV6-5; J gene: TRBJ2-7; clone size: NA; D gene: NA; CDR3 length: 14; CDR3 DNA: TGTGCCAGCAGTTACCCCGACAAGGTCTACGAGCAGTACTTC; CDR3 protein: CASSYPDKVYEQYF
V gene: TRBV18; J gene: TRBJ1-5; clone size: NA; D gene: TRBD1; CDR3 length: 14; CDR3 DNA: TGTGCCAGCTCACAACAGGGGGAAGGTCAGCCCCAGCATTTT; CDR3 protein: CASSQQGEGQPQHF
V gene: TRBV6-1; J gene: TRBJ2-1; clone size: NA; D gene: NA; CDR3 length: 11; CDR3 DNA: TGTGCCAGCGGGCCCCGAAGCGAGCAGTTCTTC; CDR3 protein: CASGPRSEQFF
V gene: TRBV29-1; J gene: TRBJ2-7; clone size: NA; D gene: TRBD2; CDR3 length: 13; CDR3 DNA: TGCAGCGTCCTAGCGGGCGTCTCCTACGAGCAGTACTTC; CDR3 protein: CSVLAGVSYEQYF
V gene: TRBV6-5; J gene: TRBJ1-2; clone size: NA; D gene: NA; CDR3 length: 15; CDR3 DNA: TGTGCCAGCAGTCCTTTGCTACAGGGTGTGTATGGCTACACCTTC; CDR3 protein: CASSPLLQGVYGYTF
V gene: TRBV12-5; J gene: TRBJ2-5; clone size: NA; D gene: NA; CDR3 length: 12; CDR3 DNA: TGTGCTAGCGCTGTCCGACAAGAGACCCAGTACTTC; CDR3 protein: CASAVRQETQYF
V gene: TRBV6-5; J gene: TRBJ2-7; clone size: NA; D gene: NA; CDR3 length: 11; CDR3 DNA: TGTGCCAGCAGTAAGCTGGCGGAGCAGTACTTC; CDR3 protein: CASSKLAEQYF
V gene: TRBV9; J gene: TRBJ2-1; clone size: NA; D gene: TRBD2; CDR3 length: 17; CDR3 DNA: TGTGCCAGCAGCGTAGATCCTCCTAGCGGGATAAAGAATGAGCAGTTCTTC; CDR3 protein: CASSVDPPSGIKNEQFF
V gene: TRBV19; J gene: TRBJ1-2; clone size: NA; D gene: TRBD1; CDR3 length: 14; CDR3 DNA: TGTGCCACCATGGACAGGAACCCTAACTATGGCTACACCTTC; CDR3 protein: CATMDRNPNYGYTF